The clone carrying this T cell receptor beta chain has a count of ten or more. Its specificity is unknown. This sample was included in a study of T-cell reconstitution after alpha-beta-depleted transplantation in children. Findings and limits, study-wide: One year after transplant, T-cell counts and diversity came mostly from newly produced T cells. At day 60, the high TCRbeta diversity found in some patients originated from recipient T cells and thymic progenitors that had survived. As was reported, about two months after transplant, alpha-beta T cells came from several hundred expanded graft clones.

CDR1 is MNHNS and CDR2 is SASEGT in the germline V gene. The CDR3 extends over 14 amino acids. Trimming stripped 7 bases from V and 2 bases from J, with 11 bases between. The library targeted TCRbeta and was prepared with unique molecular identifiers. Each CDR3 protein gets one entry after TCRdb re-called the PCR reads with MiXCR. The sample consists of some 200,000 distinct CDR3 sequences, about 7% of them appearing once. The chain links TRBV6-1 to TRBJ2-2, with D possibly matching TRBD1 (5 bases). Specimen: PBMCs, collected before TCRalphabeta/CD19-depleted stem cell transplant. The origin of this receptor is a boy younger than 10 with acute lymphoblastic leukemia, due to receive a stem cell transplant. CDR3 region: CASKATANTGELFF. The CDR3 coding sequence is TGTGCCAGCAAGGCGACAGCAAACACCGGGGAGCTGTTTTTT.